The 4 T cell receptor beta chains presented below share a single source sample, sequenced in a study of post-analysis software for immune sequencing data. Findings and limits, study-wide: A handful of TRBV segments appeared more often in patients than in controls, and TRBV5-6, TRBV5-1 and TRBV20-1 were among these.

Carried by the TCR beta cDNA libraries were unique molecular identifiers. From the PCR reads, TCRdb called clonotypes with MiXCR, one entry per CDR3 protein. The sample has roughly 600,000 distinct CDR3 sequences; roughly 47% are singletons. Their specific antigens are unknown. Sequencing was done on a sample of blood. The receptors were sampled from a girl between 10 and 17 years old with multiple sclerosis.

V gene TRBV12-3 or TRBV12-4 combines with J gene TRBJ1-5; 7 bases agree with TRBD1. CDR3 length equals 14 residues. Germline trimming cut 4 bases from V and 7 bases from J; bases unmatched to any gene: 7. CDR3 nucleotide sequence: TGTGCCAGCAGTTCCTACAGGGGCATCCAGCCCCAGCATTTT. Protein product: CASSSYRGIQPQHF.

This clonotype was counted between two and nine times. The chain uses TRBV29-1 and TRBJ2-5, with 10 nucleotides matching TRBD2. The CDR3 runs to 12 residues. The junction had 9 bases not matched to a gene; V was cut back by 6 bases and J by 11 bases. Germline V gene sequence: CDR1 SQVTM, CDR2 ANQGSEA. This CDR3 is CSVELAGPNQYF. CDR3 nucleotides: TGCAGCGTCGAACTAGCGGGGCCAAATCAGTACTTC.

This clonotype has more than one count but fewer than ten. The V gene is TRBV9, the J gene TRBJ2-1; 9 bases agree with TRBD1. The CDR3 loop spans 14 amino acids. J was trimmed by 8 bases and V by 5 bases; bases with no gene match: 8. Germline assignment: CDR1 SGDLS and CDR2 YYNGEE. CDR3 coding DNA: TGTGCCAGCAGTACCGGGACAGGGTTCGATGAGCAGTTCTTC. Translation gives CASSTGTGFDEQFF.

This chain uses TRBV3-1 with TRBJ2-1; TRBD2 agrees at 13 bases. This CDR3 is 15 amino acids long. Germline V gene data show CDR1 as LGHDT and CDR2 as YNNKEL (reference sequence). V lost 5 bases, J lost 6 bases, and 4 bases stayed unmatched. As DNA, the CDR3 is TGTGCCAGCAGCAAACTAGCGGGGGGGCGCAATGAGCAGTTCTTC. Protein: CASSKLAGGRNEQFF.